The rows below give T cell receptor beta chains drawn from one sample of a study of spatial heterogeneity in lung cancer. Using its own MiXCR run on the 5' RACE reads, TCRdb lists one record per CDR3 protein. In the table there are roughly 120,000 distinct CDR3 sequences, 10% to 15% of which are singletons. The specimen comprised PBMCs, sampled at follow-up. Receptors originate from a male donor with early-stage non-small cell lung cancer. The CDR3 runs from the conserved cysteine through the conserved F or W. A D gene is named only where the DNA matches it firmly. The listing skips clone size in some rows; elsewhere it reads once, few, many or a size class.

CDR3: CASSWTGNEKLFF
DNA: TGTGCCAGCAGTTGGACGGGAAATGAAAAACTGTTTTTT
size: .
J: TRBJ1-4
V: TRBV28
D: .

CDR3: CASSLDPRLAKNIQYF
DNA: TGTGCCAGCAGCTTAGACCCCCGACTAGCCAAAAACATTCAGTACTTC
size: .
J: TRBJ2-4
V: TRBV28
D: .

CDR3: CASSYVRGGLRDTQYF
DNA: TGTGCCAGCAGTTACGTGCGGGGGGGCCTGAGAGATACGCAGTATTTT
size: .
J: TRBJ2-3
V: TRBV6-6
D: TRBD2

CDR3: CSARVTGGDTQYF
DNA: TGCAGTGCTAGAGTGACCGGGGGAGATACGCAGTATTTT
size: many
J: TRBJ2-3
V: TRBV20-1
D: .

CDR3: CASSQVNGGESSTATQYF
DNA: TGTGCCAGCAGCCAAGTCAACGGGGGAGAGTCAAGCACAGCTACGCAGTATTTT
size: many
J: TRBJ2-3
V: TRBV3-2
D: .

CDR3: CSARSESNQPQHF
DNA: TGCAGTGCTAGGTCCGAGAGCAATCAGCCCCAGCATTTT
size: many
J: TRBJ1-5
V: TRBV20-1
D: .

CDR3: CASSPPGRWNEQFF
DNA: TGTGCCAGCAGCCCCCCGGGACGTTGGAATGAGCAGTTCTTC
size: many
J: TRBJ2-1
V: TRBV9
D: .

CDR3: CASSLAGTGNTIYF
DNA: TGTGCCAGCAGCTTAGCAGGGACAGGAAACACCATATATTTT
size: few
J: TRBJ1-3
V: TRBV7-6
D: .

CDR3: CSAREGGLYEQYF
DNA: TGCAGTGCTAGAGAGGGGGGACTCTACGAGCAGTACTTC
size: many
J: TRBJ2-7
V: TRBV20-1
D: .

CDR3: CASSSGTARGSPLHF
DNA: TGTGCCAGCAGCTCCGGGACGGCCCGGGGTTCACCCCTCCACTTT
size: .
J: TRBJ1-6
V: TRBV7-3
D: .

CDR3: CSGGRTPYEQYF
DNA: TGCAGTGGGGGGAGGACTCCCTACGAGCAGTACTTC
size: .
J: TRBJ2-7
V: TRBV20-1
D: .

CDR3: CSARVVRDTGELFF
DNA: TGCAGTGCCCGAGTAGTCAGGGACACCGGGGAGCTGTTTTTT
size: .
J: TRBJ2-2
V: TRBV20-1
D: .

CDR3: CASSAGQGPGQPQHF
DNA: TGTGCCAGCAGTGCCGGACAGGGGCCCGGGCAGCCCCAGCATTTT
size: many
J: TRBJ1-5
V: TRBV6-1
D: TRBD1

CDR3: CSALTGNYGYTF
DNA: TGCAGTGCTCTTACAGGGAACTATGGCTACACCTTC
size: many
J: TRBJ1-2
V: TRBV20-1
D: .

CDR3: CASSLELNLPQPQHF
DNA: TGTGCCAGCAGCTTAGAACTAAACCTTCCTCAGCCCCAGCATTTT
size: .
J: TRBJ1-5
V: TRBV7-2
D: .

CDR3: CSVDGSGNEQFF
DNA: TGCAGCGTAGACGGATCCGGGAATGAGCAGTTCTTC
size: many
J: TRBJ2-1
V: TRBV29-1
D: .

CDR3: CASSRQTGSNEKLFF
DNA: TGTGCCAGCAGCCGTCAGACAGGGTCTAATGAAAAACTGTTTTTT
size: .
J: TRBJ1-4
V: TRBV7-2
D: TRBD1

CDR3: CATNREALTDTQYF
DNA: TGTGCCACCAATAGAGAGGCGTTGACAGATACGCAGTATTTT
size: .
J: TRBJ2-3
V: TRBV2
D: .

CDR3: CASKGFSGNTIYF
DNA: TGTGCGTCTAAAGGGTTCTCTGGAAACACCATATATTTT
size: few
J: TRBJ1-3
V: TRBV28
D: .

CDR3: CATSEDGYNEQFF
DNA: TGTGCCACCAGTGAAGACGGATACAATGAGCAGTTCTTC
size: .
J: TRBJ2-1
V: TRBV24-1
D: .

CDR3: CATSQVSSGEQFF
DNA: TGCGCCACCAGTCAGGTGTCGTCGGGTGAGCAGTTCTTC
size: few
J: TRBJ2-1
V: TRBV4-3
D: .

CDR3: CASKWAGTNYEQYF
DNA: TGTGCCAGCAAGTGGGCAGGGACGAACTACGAGCAGTACTTC
size: .
J: TRBJ2-7
V: TRBV6-2/TRBV6-3
D: .

CDR3: CASSLRIGSGANVLTF
DNA: TGTGCCAGCAGCTTAAGGATCGGCTCTGGGGCCAACGTCCTGACTTTC
size: many
J: TRBJ2-6
V: TRBV7-2
D: .

CDR3: CASSPSTSGGIYTQYF
DNA: TGTGCCAGCAGCCCCAGCACTAGCGGGGGGATATATACGCAGTATTTT
size: .
J: TRBJ2-3
V: TRBV7-3
D: TRBD2

CDR3: CASRRTGRSPSPLHF
DNA: TGTGCCAGCAGGCGTACAGGGAGAAGTCCTTCACCCCTCCACTTT
size: few
J: TRBJ1-6
V: TRBV7-9
D: .

CDR3: CATSGSAYNEQFF
DNA: TGTGCCACCAGTGGCTCCGCCTACAATGAGCAGTTCTTC
size: few
J: TRBJ2-1
V: TRBV24-1
D: .

CDR3: CASPAGAITTDTQYF
DNA: TGTGCCTCACCGGCGGGGGCCATCACCACAGATACGCAGTATTTT
size: .
J: TRBJ2-3
V: TRBV7-2
D: .

CDR3: CASSFGQRETQYF
DNA: TGTGCCAGCAGTTTCGGGCAGCGAGAGACCCAGTACTTC
size: few
J: TRBJ2-5
V: TRBV27
D: .

CDR3: CSARVSMGGGRNQPQHF
DNA: TGCAGTGCTAGAGTGTCTATGGGAGGGGGAAGAAATCAGCCCCAGCATTTT
size: few
J: TRBJ1-5
V: TRBV20-1
D: .

CDR3: CASSLGGAGLQGELFF
DNA: TGTGCCAGCAGCTTAGGTGGAGCGGGGCTCCAAGGGGAGCTGTTTTTT
size: few
J: TRBJ2-2
V: TRBV7-2
D: TRBD2

CDR3: CAISAFSSVGGELFF
DNA: TGTGCCATCAGTGCCTTCTCTAGCGTTGGCGGGGAGCTGTTTTTT
size: few
J: TRBJ2-2
V: TRBV10-3
D: .

CDR3: CASSLEGVGTEAFF
DNA: TGTGCCAGCAGCTTAGAAGGGGTGGGAACTGAAGCTTTCTTT
size: many
J: TRBJ1-1
V: TRBV11-2
D: .

CDR3: CSARGDRGLRTEAFF
DNA: TGCAGTGCTAGGGGAGACAGGGGGCTGAGGACTGAAGCTTTCTTT
size: many
J: TRBJ1-1
V: TRBV20-1
D: TRBD1

CDR3: CSAQTTSSYEQYF
DNA: TGCAGCGCGCAGACAACTAGCTCCTACGAGCAGTACTTC
size: few
J: TRBJ2-7
V: TRBV29-1
D: .

CDR3: CATSDSRTGGGETQYF
DNA: TGTGCCACCAGTGATTCCCGGACAGGGGGCGGAGAGACCCAGTACTTC
size: .
J: TRBJ2-5
V: TRBV24-1
D: TRBD1

CDR3: CASSFRAGAGETQYF
DNA: TGTGCCAGCAGTTTCCGAGCGGGGGCAGGGGAGACCCAGTACTTC
size: few
J: TRBJ2-5
V: TRBV12-3/TRBV12-4
D: TRBD2

CDR3: CASSLAPASGGHTDTQYF
DNA: TGCGCCAGCAGCTTGGCACCGGCTAGCGGGGGCCACACAGATACGCAGTATTTT
size: .
J: TRBJ2-3
V: TRBV5-1
D: TRBD2

CDR3: CASTNEGRGYTF
DNA: TGTGCCAGCACCAACGAGGGAAGGGGCTACACCTTC
size: few
J: TRBJ1-2
V: TRBV6-6
D: .

CDR3: CAISLTSGGNEQFF
DNA: TGTGCCATCAGCCTGACTAGCGGAGGCAATGAGCAGTTCTTC
size: .
J: TRBJ2-1
V: TRBV10-3
D: TRBD2

CDR3: CASSSGTYNEQFF
DNA: TGTGCCAGCAGCTCGGGGACTTACAATGAGCAGTTCTTC
size: many
J: TRBJ2-1
V: TRBV7-9
D: .

CDR3: CASSTGTAAGRGDTQYF
DNA: TGTGCCAGCAGCACGGGGACGGCAGCCGGGCGGGGAGATACGCAGTATTTT
size: many
J: TRBJ2-3
V: TRBV9
D: .

CDR3: CASSLNRGYYPPLHF
DNA: TGTGCCAGCAGTTTAAACAGGGGATACTATCCACCCCTCCACTTT
size: many
J: TRBJ1-6
V: TRBV28
D: TRBD1

CDR3: CASSFNLLAGTYEQYF
DNA: TGTGCCAGCAGTTTTAACCTACTAGCGGGGACCTACGAGCAGTACTTC
size: few
J: TRBJ2-7
V: TRBV28
D: TRBD2

CDR3: CASSSRQGHDEQFF
DNA: TGTGCCAGCAGCTCCCGACAGGGCCACGATGAGCAGTTCTTC
size: many
J: TRBJ2-1
V: TRBV7-9
D: TRBD1

CDR3: CSAYPGGADTEAFF
DNA: TGCAGTGCTTATCCAGGGGGCGCGGACACTGAAGCTTTCTTT
size: few
J: TRBJ1-1
V: TRBV20-1
D: TRBD1

CDR3: CASSYAAGGYRSGNTIYF
DNA: TGTGCCAGCAGTTACGCGGCAGGGGGTTACCGCTCTGGAAACACCATATATTTT
size: few
J: TRBJ1-3
V: TRBV6-5
D: TRBD1

CDR3: CASSERWTANEKLFF
DNA: TGTGCCAGCAGTGAAAGGTGGACCGCTAATGAAAAACTGTTTTTT
size: .
J: TRBJ1-4
V: TRBV2
D: .

CDR3: CASSPPIRGANYGYTF
DNA: TGTGCCAGCTCACCACCGATCAGGGGCGCTAACTATGGCTACACCTTC
size: .
J: TRBJ1-2
V: TRBV18
D: .

CDR3: CASSSGLNNQPQHF
DNA: TGTGCCAGCAGCTCGGGACTCAACAATCAGCCCCAGCATTTT
size: few
J: TRBJ1-5
V: TRBV5-6
D: .

CDR3: CASSIIPGGNEQFF
DNA: TGTGCCAGCAGTATTATACCCGGCGGCAATGAGCAGTTCTTC
size: many
J: TRBJ2-1
V: TRBV6-1
D: .

CDR3: CASSLVLGTREQFF
DNA: TGTGCCAGCAGCTTAGTATTAGGGACAAGGGAGCAGTTCTTC
size: .
J: TRBJ2-1
V: TRBV7-8
D: .

CDR3: CASSEDWTGTGVETQYF
DNA: TGTGCCAGCAGTGAAGACTGGACAGGGACGGGTGTTGAGACCCAGTACTTC
size: .
J: TRBJ2-5
V: TRBV2
D: TRBD1

CDR3: CASSSLDRISYEQYF
DNA: TGTGCCAGCAGCTCCCTGGACAGGATCTCCTACGAGCAGTACTTC
size: .
J: TRBJ2-7
V: TRBV7-9
D: TRBD1

CDR3: CATSPLFSSNQPQHF
DNA: TGTGCCACATCCCCTCTTTTTTCCAGCAATCAGCCCCAGCATTTT
size: few
J: TRBJ1-5
V: TRBV15
D: .

CDR3: CATSRPHRVRETQYF
DNA: TGTGCCACCAGCAGACCCCACAGGGTCCGGGAGACCCAGTACTTC
size: .
J: TRBJ2-5
V: TRBV15
D: .

CDR3: CSAIAGGADTQYF
DNA: TGCAGTGCTATAGCGGGGGGGGCAGATACGCAGTATTTT
size: few
J: TRBJ2-3
V: TRBV20-1
D: TRBD2

CDR3: CASSSRTDTQYF
DNA: TGTGCCAGCAGTTCCAGAACAGATACGCAGTATTTT
size: many
J: TRBJ2-3
V: TRBV6-2/TRBV6-3
D: .